This T cell receptor beta chain was observed in a study of beta chain features in type 1 diabetes. Study outcomes and limitations: For Type 1 diabetes patients, all four CD4+ subsets carried TCRB CDR3s that were moderately but significantly shorter.

There are 18 residues in the CDR3. Germline V gene data show CDR1 as LNHDA and CDR2 as SQIVND (reference sequence). Between the trimmed V and J ends, which lost 7 bases and 2 bases, there was a span of 24 bases. Investigators reverse transcribed all isolated RNA, so they sequenced expressed TCRB transcripts. The data were produced by immunoSEQ multiplex PCR, yet TCRdb's version contains in-frame clones alone and is incomplete. The sample contains tens of thousands of clones, around 63% of which appear only once. With respect to this clone: Its specificity is not known.

This chain connects TRBV19 to TRBJ1-5, with D perhaps matching TRBD1 (6 bases). Input material: Tregs from blood. This clonotype was obtained from a man between 25 and 39 years old with type 1 diabetes. Some clones in this sample may be carry-over from other donors' samples. CDR3: CASIPSHRDTWGNQPQHF. The DNA of the CDR3 is TGTGCCAGTATCCCCTCCCACCGGGACACATGGGGCAATCAGCCCCAGCATTTT. Together with reference TRBV19 and TRBJ1-5, the CDR3 gives the full variable domain: DGGITQSPKYLFRKEGQNVTLSCEQNLNHDAMYWYRQDPGQGLRLIYYSQIVNDFQKGDIAEGYSVSREKKESFPLTVTSAQKNPTAFYLCASIPSHRDTWGNQPQHFGDGTRLSIL.